A single sample is the source of the 7 T cell receptor beta chains below, sequenced in a study of T-cell memory formation after mild COVID-19. TCRdb passed the 5' RACE reads through MiXCR, listing each CDR3 protein once. Of 450,000 or so distinct CDR3 sequences in the sample, around 25% were seen once. Sequencing input: PBMCs or a T cell subset sorted from them (not recorded which). The receptors originated from an adult woman who had mild COVID-19 (a few samples of this study predate the infection). Cell type and time point are not known.

The J gene is TRBJ1-4, the V gene TRBV20-1, with TRBD1 identical over 7 bases. Germline V lookup: CDR1 DFQATT, CDR2 SNEGSKA (reference sequence). CDR3 size: 17 residues. The V and J ends lost 0 bases and 6 bases, in that order; junction bases with no gene match: 13. This CDR3 reads CSARDFMSGTADEKLFF. The CDR3 region has the DNA TGCAGTGCTAGAGACTTCATGTCCGGGACAGCCGATGAAAAACTGTTTTTT.

The V call is TRBV7-2, the J call TRBJ1-2; TRBD1 might be the D (5 bases). The ends were cut back, 5 bases at V and 6 bases at J, with 13 bases in the middle. Germline V lookup: CDR1 SGHTA, CDR2 FQGNSA. The CDR3 is 13 residues long. The CDR3 region has the DNA TGTGCCAGCAGCACCCCCCGGGGCCATGGCTACACCTTC. Amino acids: CASSTPRGHGYTF.

The chain uses TRBV5-5 and TRBJ1-1; D not certain. Germline CDR1 is SGHKS and CDR2 is YYEKEE (reference sequence). With 0 bases removed from V and 6 bases from J, the gap between germline ends came to 12 bases. The CDR3 runs 14 residues. CDR3 region: CASSLDYFVAEAFF. CDR3 coding DNA: TGTGCCAGCAGCTTGGATTATTTCGTTGCTGAAGCTTTCTTT. Variable domain in full (rest from reference TRBV5-5 and TRBJ1-1): DAGVTQSPTHLIKTRGQQVTLRCSPISGHKSVSWYQQVLGQGPQFIFQYYEKEERGRGNFPDRFSARQFPNYSSELNVNALLLGDSALYLCASSLDYFVAEAFFGQGTRLTVV.

The chain couples TRBV15 to TRBJ2-3, with TRBD2 identical over 8 bases. Germline V CDR1 and CDR2: LNHNV, YYDKDF (reference sequence). This CDR3 has 15 amino acids. V lost 8 bases to trimming and J lost 3 bases; unmatched junction nucleotides: 10. The CDR3 DNA reads as TGTGCCACCCGGAGAAGCGGGAGTAGAACAGATACGCAGTATTTT. Encoded protein: CATRRSGSRTDTQYF.

The chain combines TRBV30 with TRBJ1-2; D is uncertain. V was clipped by 2 bases and J by 1 base, with 5 bases between them. CDR3 length: 12 residues. Germline V lookup: CDR1 GTSNPN, CDR2 SVGIG (reference sequence). The CDR3: CAWSRGNYGYTF. CDR3 sequence (DNA): TGTGCCTGGAGTCGGGGTAACTATGGCTACACCTTC.

In this sample, this clonotype turned up a few times. This sequence joins TRBV14 and TRBJ2-7; D remains ambiguous. V shed 1 base and J shed 5 bases, with 6 bases lying between them. This CDR3 has 12 residues. Germline CDR1 reads SGHDN; CDR2 reads FVKESK. The CDR3 DNA reads TGTGCCAGCAGCCAAGTAGGGCACGAGCAGTACTTC. It is translated as CASSQVGHEQYF.

The chain is built from TRBV6-2 or TRBV6-3 and TRBJ2-2; D possibly corresponds to TRBD1 (6 bases). Germline values: CDR1 MNHEY, CDR2 SVGEGT. The CDR3 covers 15 residues. V gave up 2 bases and J gave up 6 bases, with 13 bases separating them. CDR3 in DNA: TGTGCCAGCAGTTACGGGGGCGGCGAGCCCGGGGAGCTGTTTTTT. It encodes CASSYGGGEPGELFF.